A selection of T cell receptor beta chains follows, all from one sample in a study of blood T cell repertoires in COVID-19. Clones were sequenced by immunoSEQ multiplex PCR, and TCRdb holds only the in-frame ones, with some missing. This table has some 80,000 clones, roughly 85% appearing once. Material: peripheral blood. All receptors derive from a man aged 50 to 59 with COVID-19, enrolled during active disease. CDR3s include the opening cysteine and the closing phenylalanine or tryptophan. The order of the fields is V gene, J gene, clone size, D gene, CDR3 protein, CDR3 DNA. The D gene is left open where the match is weak. For some rows the clone size is stated as once, few or many, or as a class when expanded; others skip it.

>TRBV2|TRBJ1-4|-|TRBD1
CASSVGQGGREKLFF
TGTGCCAGCAGTGTTGGACAGGGGGGCCGAGAAAAACTGTTTTTT
>TRBV7-9|TRBJ2-3|once|-
CAEGATDTQYF
TGTGCCGAGGGCGCAACAGATACGCAGTATTTT
>TRBV7-8|TRBJ1-1|once|-
CASSLVGGLNTEAFF
TGTGCCAGCAGCTTAGTAGGGGGATTGAACACTGAAGCTTTCTTT
>TRBV30|TRBJ2-7|-|-
CAWSRGSYEQYF
TGTGCCTGGAGTAGAGGATCCTACGAGCAGTACTTC
>TRBV28|TRBJ2-1|-|-
CASSLSGPLPQFF
TGTGCCAGCAGTTTATCAGGTCCCCTACCGCAGTTCTTC
>TRBV5-1|TRBJ1-1|-|-
CASSLEPQGRNTEAFF
TGCGCCAGCAGCTTGGAACCCCAGGGGCGGAACACTGAAGCTTTCTTT
>TRBV19|TRBJ1-5|-|-
CASSTEARQANQPQHF
TGTGCCAGTAGTACCGAGGCGCGACAGGCCAATCAGCCCCAGCATTTT
>TRBV2|TRBJ2-7|-|TRBD1
CASSWTGAEQYF
TGTGCCAGCAGTTGGACAGGGGCCGAGCAGTACTTC
>TRBV19|TRBJ1-2|few|TRBD1
CASSMDRDYGYTF
TGTGCCAGTAGTATGGACAGGGACTATGGCTACACCTTC
>TRBV18|TRBJ1-1|-|TRBD1
CASSQGQGIQNTEAFF
TGTGCCAGCTCGCAAGGACAGGGGATCCAAAACACTGAAGCTTTCTTT
>TRBV4-2|TRBJ2-1|-|TRBD1
CASSPGQGYNEQFF
TGTGCCAGCAGCCCGGGACAGGGGTACAATGAGCAGTTCTTC